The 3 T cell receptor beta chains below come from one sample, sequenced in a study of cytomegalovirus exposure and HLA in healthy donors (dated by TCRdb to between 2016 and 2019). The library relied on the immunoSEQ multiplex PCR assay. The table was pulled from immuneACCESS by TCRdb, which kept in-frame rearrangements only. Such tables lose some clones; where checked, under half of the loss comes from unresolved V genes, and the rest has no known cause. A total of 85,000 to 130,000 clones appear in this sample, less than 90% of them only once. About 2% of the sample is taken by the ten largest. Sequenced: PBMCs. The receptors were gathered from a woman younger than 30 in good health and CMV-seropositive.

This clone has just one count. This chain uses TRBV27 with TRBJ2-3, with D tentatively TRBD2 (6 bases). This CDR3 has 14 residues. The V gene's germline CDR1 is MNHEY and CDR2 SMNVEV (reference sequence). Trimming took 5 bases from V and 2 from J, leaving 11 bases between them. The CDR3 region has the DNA TGTGCCAGCAGTCGGAGGGGCTTCACAGATACGCAGTATTTT. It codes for CASSRRGFTDTQYF.

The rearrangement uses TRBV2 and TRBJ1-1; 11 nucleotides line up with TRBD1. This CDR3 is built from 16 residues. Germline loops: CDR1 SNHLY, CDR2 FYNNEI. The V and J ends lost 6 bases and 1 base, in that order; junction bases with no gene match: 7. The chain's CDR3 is CASRAGQGAQNTEAFF. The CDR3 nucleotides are TGTGCCAGCAGAGCCGGACAGGGGGCCCAGAACACTGAAGCTTTCTTT.

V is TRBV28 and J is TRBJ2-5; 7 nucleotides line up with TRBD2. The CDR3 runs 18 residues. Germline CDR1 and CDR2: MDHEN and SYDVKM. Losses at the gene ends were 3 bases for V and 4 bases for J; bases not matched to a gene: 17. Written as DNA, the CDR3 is TGTGCCAGCAGTTTTATTGGCTGGAGGGAACCGGGGGGAGAGACCCAGTACTTC. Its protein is CASSFIGWREPGGETQYF. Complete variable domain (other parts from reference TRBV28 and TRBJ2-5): DVKVTQSSRYLVKRTGEKVFLECVQDMDHENMFWYRQDPGLGLRLIYFSYDVKMKEKGDIPEGYSVSREKKERFSLILESASTNQTSMYLCASSFIGWREPGGETQYFGPGTRLLVL.